The clone carrying this T cell receptor beta chain occurred once. The target antigen is unknown. Sequencing was performed with immunoSEQ multiplex PCR; in TCRdb, only in-frame clones are kept and a portion is missing. The repertoire includes 70,000 to 75,000 clones, 85% of them detected once, and approximately 6% sits in the top ten. This entry is derived from a study of OX40 agonist ivuxolimab in advanced cancers. Study findings and constraints: Expanded clones tended on average to be more numerous among CD8+ T cells than CD4+.

The receptor was derived from an adult with an advanced solid tumor such as melanoma, head and neck, liver or kidney cancer. Specimen: CD4+ or CD8+ T cells sorted from blood, collected in a trial of the OX40 agonist ivuxolimab.

The CDR3 here is CASSRASGTYEQYF. CDR3 DNA sequence: TGTGCCAGTAGTAGGGCTAGCGGGACCTACGAGCAGTACTTC. The chain combines TRBV19 with TRBJ2-7; TRBD2 aligns across 9 bases. V was clipped by 4 bases and J by 2 bases; unmatched bases: 3. The germline gives CDR1 LNHDA, CDR2 SQIVND (reference sequence). This CDR3 comprises 14 residues.